These 8 T cell receptor beta chains share one sample of origin, sequenced in a study of T cells in narcolepsy. Method: immunoSEQ multiplex PCR; TCRdb's copy keeps in-frame clones and lacks some. The sample consists of 30,000 to 35,000 clones, roughly four fifths of them appearing once. The sequencing sample was made of CD45RA- memory CD4+ T cells from PBMCs. These receptors originate from a human donor with narcolepsy.

The chain couples TRBV7-2 to TRBJ2-3; D remains ambiguous. Between the trimmed V and J ends, which lost 1 base and 4 bases, there was a span of 9 bases. CDR1 SGHTA and CDR2 FQGNSA come from the germline V gene. The CDR3 covers 14 residues. CDR3 in DNA: TGTGCCAGCAGCTTAGACGTCGGGTCAGATACGCAGTATTTT. Its translation is CASSLDVGSDTQYF.

V gene TRBV19 combines with J gene TRBJ2-3; 7 positions agree with TRBD1. Germline V lookup: CDR1 LNHDA, CDR2 SQIVND (reference sequence). With V trimmed by 5 bases and J by 1 base, 12 bases remained unmatched. This CDR3 region has 17 residues. The CDR3 region is CASSLRGDREGTDTQYF. DNA for the CDR3: TGTGCCAGTAGTCTGAGGGGAGACAGGGAAGGCACAGATACGCAGTATTTT. The full variable domain, its missing parts supplied by reference TRBV19 and TRBJ2-3, is DGGITQSPKYLFRKEGQNVTLSCEQNLNHDAMYWYRQDPGQGLRLIYYSQIVNDFQKGDIAEGYSVSREKKESFPLTVTSAQKNPTAFYLCASSLRGDREGTDTQYFGPGTRLTVL.

The J gene is TRBJ2-7, the V gene TRBV18; 10 bases line up with TRBD1. CDR3 length: 16 residues. Germline assignment: CDR1 KGHSH and CDR2 LQKENI. Trimming took 4 bases from V and 2 from J; bases not matched to a gene: 8. The CDR3 sequence is CASSRSGQGFAYEQYF. In DNA, the CDR3 is TGTGCCAGCTCACGATCGGGACAGGGGTTTGCCTACGAGCAGTACTTC.

This rearrangement joins TRBV11-2 to TRBJ1-1, with 8 bases matching TRBD1. The CDR3 sequence is 15 residues long. Germline loops: CDR1 SGHAT, CDR2 FQNNGV. V lost 5 bases and J lost 5; bases outside the gene matches: 10. CDR3 in amino acids: CASSAYRGSGTEAFF. The CDR3 DNA sequence: TGTGCCAGCAGCGCGTACAGGGGGTCGGGGACTGAAGCTTTCTTT.

V and J are TRBV6-6 and TRBJ1-2; tentatively, D is TRBD1 (5 bases). The CDR3 totals 15 residues. From germline, CDR1 is MNHNY and CDR2 SVGAGI (reference sequence). V lost 7 bases and J 3 bases, leaving 18 bases between the germline ends. CDR3 sequence: CASTSGTELYYGYTF. The CDR3 coding sequence is TGTGCCAGCACCTCCGGGACTGAATTATACTATGGCTACACCTTC.

DNA for the CDR3: TGTGCCAGCAGCTTGGGTTCGGGGCGCGGGGAAAAACTGTTTTTT. Protein product: CASSLGSGRGEKLFF. The chain uses TRBV5-6 and TRBJ1-4; tentatively, D is TRBD1 (5 bases). This CDR3 has 15 residues. The V end was cut by 0 bases, the J end by 8 bases, with 14 bases between. The germline V gene encodes CDR1 SGHDT and CDR2 YYEEEE.

This clone was picked up one time. The gene calls are TRBV19 and TRBJ2-2; D possibly corresponds to TRBD2 (6 bases). Germline CDR1 LNHDA, CDR2 SQIVND (reference sequence). V lost 5 bases to trimming and J lost 7 bases, with 14 bases between them. CDR3 size: 14 residues. The CDR3 nucleotides are TGTGCCAGTAGTCCCCGGACTACTAGCGGGGAGCTGTTTTTT. Protein sequence: CASSPRTTSGELFF.

The rearrangement links TRBV5-6 to TRBJ2-5; D assignment may be TRBD1 or TRBD2 (5 bases each). The J call could be wrong; TRBJ2-7 is a better fit for the DNA end. The CDR3 has 18 amino acids. CDR1 SGHDT and CDR2 YYEEEE come from the germline V gene. CDR3 region: CASSLAFRVGVRSYEQYF. CDR3 DNA sequence: TGTGCCAGCAGCTTGGCATTTCGGGTGGGGGTCCGGTCCTACGAGCAGTACTTC.